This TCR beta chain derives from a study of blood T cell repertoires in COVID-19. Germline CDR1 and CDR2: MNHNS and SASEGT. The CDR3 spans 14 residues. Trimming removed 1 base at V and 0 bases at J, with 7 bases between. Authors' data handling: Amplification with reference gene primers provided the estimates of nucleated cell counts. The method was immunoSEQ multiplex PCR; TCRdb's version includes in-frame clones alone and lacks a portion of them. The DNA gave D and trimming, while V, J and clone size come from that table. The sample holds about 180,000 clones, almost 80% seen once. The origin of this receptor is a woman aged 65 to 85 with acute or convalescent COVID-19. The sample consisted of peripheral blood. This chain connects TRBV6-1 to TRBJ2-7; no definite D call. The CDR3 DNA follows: TGTGCCAGCAGTGAAGTATTTAGCTCCTACGAGCAGTACTTC. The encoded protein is CASSEVFSSYEQYF.